This T cell receptor (beta chain) was recovered during a study of Ad26.COV2.S vaccination and SARS-CoV-2 variants. Background on the study: The authors gave Ad26.COV2.S intramuscularly, either once or twice 56 days apart. Study-level points and caveats: Those who received vaccine or placebo ended up with similar non-spike TCR breadth.

Sample treatment: 15 to 20 received Ad26.COV2.S at low or high dose, single or two shots; roughly 5 received placebo; per-sample allocation not given. Collection of the samples took place on day 63 after the first injection of vaccine or placebo. Vaccine was an Ad26 vector expressing Wuhan-strain SARS-CoV-2 spike. The method was immunoSEQ multiplex PCR; TCRdb's version includes in-frame clones alone and lacks a portion of them. This sample has 410,000 or so clones, with 75% to 95% found just once. In the case of this clone: The antigen remains unidentified.

The germline V and J ends were trimmed by 2 bases and 8 bases, with 10 bases remaining between them. Germline CDR1 reads SNHLY; CDR2 reads FYNNEI. The CDR3 is 13 amino acids. The source is a person between 18 and 60 years old who received the Ad26.COV2.S COVID-19 vaccine or a placebo. Sequences were derived from peripheral blood, sampled in a trial of Ad26.COV2.S vaccine versus placebo. The chain uses TRBV2 and TRBJ2-1; maybe TRBD2 (5 bases). CDR3 bases: TGTGCCAGCAGTGAACCGGGATTCGATGAGCAGTTCTTC. Protein: CASSEPGFDEQFF.